The entry that follows covers one T cell receptor (beta chain) sequence. These data are taken from a study of T cell responses to AZD1222 COVID-19 vaccine. Repertoires were generated with immunoSEQ multiplex PCR, while TCRdb's copy carries only in-frame clones and drops some. The table has 95,000 to 150,000 clones, around 87% seen once; the top ten hold under 11%. The CDR3 totals 13 residues. Trimming took 1 base from V and 5 from J, leaving 10 bases between them. Germline CDR1 reads SGHNT; CDR2 reads YYREEE (reference sequence). The sample consisted of peripheral blood, taken on day 0 of AZD1222 vaccination. The genes are TRBV5-4 and TRBJ2-7; D not resolved. The origin of this receptor is an adult in good health. The CDR3 reads CASSLKNVDEQYF. CDR3 nucleotides: TGTGCCAGCAGCTTGAAGAATGTGGACGAGCAGTACTTC.